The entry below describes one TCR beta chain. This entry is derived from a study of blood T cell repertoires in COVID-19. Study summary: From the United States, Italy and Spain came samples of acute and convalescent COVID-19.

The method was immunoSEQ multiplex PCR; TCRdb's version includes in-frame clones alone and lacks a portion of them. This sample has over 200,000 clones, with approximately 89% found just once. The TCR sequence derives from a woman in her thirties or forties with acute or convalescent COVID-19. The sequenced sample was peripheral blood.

The CDR3 protein is CASSPTAETQYF. The CDR3 bases are TGTGCCAGCAGCCCTACCGCAGAGACCCAGTACTTC. The rearrangement uses TRBV3-1 (or the pseudogene TRBV3-2) and TRBJ2-5; no firm D call. This CDR3 has 12 residues. Germline assignment: CDR1 LGHDT and CDR2 YNNKEL (reference sequence). The V end lost 4 bases, the J end lost 4 bases, and 7 bases lay between the germline ends.